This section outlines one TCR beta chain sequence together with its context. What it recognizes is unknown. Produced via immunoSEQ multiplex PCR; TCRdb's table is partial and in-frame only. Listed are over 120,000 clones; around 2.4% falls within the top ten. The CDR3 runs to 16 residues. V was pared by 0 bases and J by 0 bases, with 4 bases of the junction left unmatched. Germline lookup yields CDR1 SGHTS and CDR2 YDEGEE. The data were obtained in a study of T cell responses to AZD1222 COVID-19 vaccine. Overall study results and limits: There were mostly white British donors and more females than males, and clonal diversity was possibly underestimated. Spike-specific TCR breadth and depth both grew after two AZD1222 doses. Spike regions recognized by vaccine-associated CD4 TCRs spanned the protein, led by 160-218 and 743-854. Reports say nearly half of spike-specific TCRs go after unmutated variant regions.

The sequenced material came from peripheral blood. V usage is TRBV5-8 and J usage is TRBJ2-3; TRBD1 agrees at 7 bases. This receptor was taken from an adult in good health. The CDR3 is CASSLGGQVSTDTQYF. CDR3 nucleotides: TGTGCCAGCAGCTTGGGAGGACAGGTTAGCACAGATACGCAGTATTTT.